This T cell receptor beta chain was sequenced during a study of cytomegalovirus exposure and HLA in healthy donors (dated by TCRdb to between 2016 and 2019). Background for the entire study: In an earlier analysis of some 550 of the donors, around 290 Gb of sequence data and 100 million or so unique TCR beta sequences from roughly 190 million T cells were reported. High-throughput TCR immunosequencing, statistical association of individual TCRs with disease status, and machine learning were combined to predict cytomegalovirus infection status. The study was designed to test whether signatures of past pathogen exposure could be identified by cataloging public T cell receptors. Along with the roughly 670-subject first cohort, a separate validation cohort of over a hundred different subjects was used. An early release covering around 630 HLA-typed donors comprised approximately 300 gigabases of sequencing data and approximately 80 million unique TCR sequences. To study patterns of TCR occurrence, a later analysis re-analyzed previously published TCR beta repertoires from around 700 donors and added high-resolution HLA genotyping. An earlier analysis of 587 of the donors applied high-throughput TCR beta sequencing to assess whether each TCR beta V gene segment acted as functional or pseudogenic. The study used immunosequencing to profile the T cell repertoires of several hundred subjects and linked those repertoires to cytomegalovirus serostatus. The number of donors typed differed by locus, with 629-630 for A, B, C, DRB1 and DQB1, around 560 for DQA1, about 610 for DPA1, and some 470 for DPB1. Of the 398 genotyped donors, approximately 81% were placed in the genetic ancestry cluster associated with self-reported Caucasian donors. Rather than drawing on any new phenotypic data, the later analysis identified candidate immune exposures from TCR beta sequences and the way those sequences occurred across donors. Genome-wide SNP genotypes for about three fifths of the roughly 700 donors were used in a later genetic analysis, which treated that subset as a discovery cohort. On average, around 200,000 unique TCR beta nucleotide sequences were sequenced per donor among 350 to 400 genotyped donors of the cohort, with roughly 18% of those sequences being non-productive. Four to six DR-DQ haplotypes were handled as single units for association and clustering, since linkage in the cohort was strong. Every discovery cohort repertoire had been produced on one sequencing platform. Donor age, sex, ethnicity and CMV serostatus were compiled alongside the repertoire data. Both class I and class II loci were covered by HLA typing, at four-digit resolution. General study outcomes and caveats: Strong co-occurrence of HLA alleles, especially DR and DQ, made assigning TCR associations to individual alleles difficult. Sequencing depth was assumed to be roughly uniform across donors in the presence/absence analyses, though that assumption may not hold. In vitro tests confirmed that three of the cytomegalovirus-associated TCR beta chains recognize cytomegalovirus antigens. Across donors, most TCR sequences were observed very rarely, whereas some public TCRs were present in many individuals. According to the authors, the approach could potentially be generalized to other disease states and immunological phenotypes. Linkage disequilibrium might explain the correlated functional status among segregating V segments, but an unknown experimental factor could not be excluded. An earlier analysis of several hundred of the donors showed that most TCR beta V segments appeared in productive rearrangements either about 87% or about 30% of the time, which broadly matched IMGT annotations. The study listed 150 to 200 TCR beta chains as associated with cytomegalovirus. A later analysis reported that several top co-occurrence clusters appeared linked to parvovirus B19, influenza, CMV and Epstein-Barr virus. In a later genetic analysis, fewer N-insertions in productive TCRs were reported among donors in an Asian-associated ancestry cluster than the roughly 700-donor mean. V-gene and J-gene trimming of TCR beta chains was associated with a missense DCLRE1C variant in a later genetic analysis, and the association was replicated in an independent cohort. In a later analysis, HLA-associated TCR beta chains were found to be more clonally expanded and to have lower generation probabilities than equally common non-associated chains. In a later analysis, TCR association rates were found to vary across HLA loci, with the most associated TCRs seen for DRB1 alleles and the fewest for HLA-C alleles. In a later analysis, 15,000 to 20,000 TCR beta sequences were associated with specific HLA alleles at a false discovery rate of 0.05. Some IMGT-functional V segments, including TRBV6-2 and TRBV6-3, could not be told apart with the 87-base-pair reads, so those segments were excluded. A later analysis found that most CMV-associated TCR beta chains appeared HLA-restricted, with HLA associations seemingly driven largely by CMV exposure. A further reported finding was that TCR beta sequences accurately predicted the HLA-A and HLA-B alleles for most subjects in the first cohort. The sequencing pipeline was judged likely to have produced a cluster of highly shared sequence variants as a technical artifact. Because counts were too low, fewer than 20 rarely observed V segments, including chromosome 9 orphons, were excluded from the earlier analysis of 587 of the donors. Because HLA typing was missing for some donors at each locus, association tests included only the typed subset. The classifier was reported to diagnose cytomegalovirus status with high specificity and sensitivity in both the original cohort and the validation cohort. Only TCR beta chains were sequenced in this cohort, and the absence of alpha or paired-chain data limited detectable features. Immune exposure information for the cohort was limited to CMV serostatus.

Including cysteine and phenylalanine, the CDR3 has 14 amino acids. Here the CDR3 DNA is all that survives: 42 bases in frame from base 1. Ends trimmed: V by 0 bases, J by 5 bases; bases unmatched to a gene: 2. CDR1 and CDR2 were assigned from the germline V gene as SGHDT and YYEEEE. The cohort comprised fewer than 700 healthy bone marrow donors. Cohort members were all nominally healthy when sampled, although unrecorded immune exposures were likely present. The donor tested CMV seronegative and was one of the 352 seronegative cohort members. Each donor provided a peripheral blood sample, and peripheral blood mononuclear cells were used for TCR beta sequencing. The Qiagen DNeasy Blood Extraction Kit was used to extract genomic DNA from the blood cell samples. Library preparation employed the immunoSEQ multiplex PCR assay. The multiplex PCR relied on a mix of 60 forward primers for TCR Vbeta segments and 13 reverse primers for TCR Jbeta segments. The CDR3 region of rearranged TCR beta genes was amplified from genomic DNA with a multiplex PCR assay. On the Illumina HiSeq System, the amplified TCR beta libraries were sequenced as 87-base-pair reads. For the original study's pipeline: A later analysis counted tens of millions of unique TCR beta chains across the approximately 700 repertoires, and around 12 million of these chains were shared by at least two donors. Raw reads were error-corrected and collapsed into unique sequences by a nearest-neighbor algorithm in which closely related sequences were merged to remove PCR and sequencing errors. To assign V, D and J gene segments, CDR3 sequences were aligned to IMGT reference sequences. For a sequence to be retained, at least a six-nucleotide match to both a V gene segment and a J gene segment was required. Rearrangements were classified as productive when the CDR3 lacked stop codons and remained in frame with V and J, and all other rearrangements were classified as non-productive. CDR3 was defined according to IMGT convention as the region running from the second conserved V-encoded cysteine to the conserved J-encoded phenylalanine. Sequences without an unambiguous match to a single V gene segment were excluded from the earlier analysis of 587 of the donors. An earlier analysis of a few hundred of the donors called V segments functional above 56.7% productive rearrangements and segregating when the between-donor standard deviation exceeded 5%. A statistical classification framework was developed to diagnose cytomegalovirus status using the catalog of TCR beta chain sequences. V and J gene assignment, in a later analysis, came from comparing TCR nucleotide sequences with IMGT/GENE-DB human TR gene sequences. In a later analysis, CDR3 sequences and most-parsimonious VDJ recombination scenarios were assigned using the TCRdist pipeline. A later analysis defined each TCR beta chain by its CDR3 amino acid sequence plus V-gene family, and excluded reads lacking a unique V-gene family. In a later analysis, 500 to 650 highly shared, low-generation-probability nucleotide sequences were removed to address suspected cross-contamination and a sequencing artifact. In a later analysis, a clonal expansion index for each public chain was calculated from normalized within-repertoire ranks of inferred template counts. In a later analysis, generation probabilities were computed with a VDJ recombination model fitted to out-of-frame rearrangements, and the resulting probabilities were checked against IGoR. A later analysis scored TCR-TCR, TCR-HLA and TCR-CMV co-occurrence with hypergeometric tests, applying a repertoire-size bias correction to TCR pairs. False discovery rates were estimated in a later analysis by permuting HLA or CMV assignments 20 times. A later analysis grouped co-occurring TCRs with DBSCAN, adding TCRdist sequence similarity when clustering within HLA-allele-positive subsets. Repertoires with fewer than 30,000 or more than 120,000 public chains, plus five repertoires with anomalous nucleotide sharing, were excluded from co-occurrence clustering. TCRdb stores this immuneACCESS table with in-frame sequences only. Part of the clones is absent; in the studies checked, under half of the shortfall reflects unresolved V genes, and no reason is known for the rest. The D gene and trimming were derived from the DNA, and the V and J assignments and clone size from that table. In all, the sample holds almost 95,000 clones, and over 65% of those were seen once. Under 4% of the sample belongs to the ten largest clones.

The sample holds a few counts of this clone. The antigen this receptor binds is unknown. No much larger clone is present one base from it, and per-base qualities are unavailable. This sequence originates from a man aged 25 to 40 in good health and CMV-seronegative. Sequenced: PBMCs. Recombination connected TRBV5-6 to TRBJ1-5; 7 bases in the middle match TRBD1. The nucleotide sequence reads TGTGCCAGCAGCTTGGGAGGGGGCCATCAGCCCCAGCATTTT. Its protein product is CASSLGGGHQPQHF.